This T cell receptor (beta chain) appears in the sequencing data of a study of control samples from healthy donors and cancer patients. Sequencing used immunoSEQ multiplex PCR; TCRdb keeps in-frame clones, though not all of them. The repertoire holds about 41,000 clones, with approximately 94% as singletons. Germline-derived CDR1 and CDR2 are SNHLY and FYNNEI. V was pared by 11 bases and J by 0 bases, with 13 bases between. The CDR3 has 13 residues. The chain recombines TRBV2 with TRBJ1-1, with D uncertain. The source of this sequence is a man between 60 and 70 years old in good health. The sequencing sample was made of blood. The CDR3 loop reads CASGRLLNTEAFF. In DNA form, the CDR3 reads TGTGCCTCCGGACGACTCTTGAACACTGAAGCTTTCTTT.